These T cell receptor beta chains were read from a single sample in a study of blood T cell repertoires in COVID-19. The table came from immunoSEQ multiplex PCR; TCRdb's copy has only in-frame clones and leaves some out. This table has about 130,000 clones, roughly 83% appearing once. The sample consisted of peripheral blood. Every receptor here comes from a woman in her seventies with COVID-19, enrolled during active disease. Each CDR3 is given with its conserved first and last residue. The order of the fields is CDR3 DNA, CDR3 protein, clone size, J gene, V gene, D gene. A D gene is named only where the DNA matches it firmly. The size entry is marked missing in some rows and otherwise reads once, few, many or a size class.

cdr3_nt: TGTGCCAGCAGTACGGGACTAGCGGGGGGAGGAGATACGCAGTATTTT; cdr3_aa: CASSTGLAGGGDTQYF; clone_size: -; j_call: TRBJ2-3; v_call: TRBV5-6; d_call: TRBD2
cdr3_nt: TGTGCCAGCAGGGGAGGTAGCCGGGATCAGCCCCAGCATTTT; cdr3_aa: CASRGGSRDQPQHF; clone_size: -; j_call: TRBJ1-5; v_call: TRBV6-5; d_call: -
cdr3_nt: TGCGCCAGCAGCCGTCAGGAGACCCAGTACTTC; cdr3_aa: CASSRQETQYF; clone_size: -; j_call: TRBJ2-5; v_call: TRBV4-3; d_call: -
cdr3_nt: TGTGCCAGCGCGATAATCCGGCAGGGAGGTGAAAAACTGTTTTTT; cdr3_aa: CASAIIRQGGEKLFF; clone_size: once; j_call: TRBJ1-4; v_call: TRBV28; d_call: -
cdr3_nt: TGTGCCAGCAGTTTCGGGTCTGTATTTAATCAGCCCCAGCATTTT; cdr3_aa: CASSFGSVFNQPQHF; clone_size: -; j_call: TRBJ1-5; v_call: TRBV28; d_call: -
cdr3_nt: TGTGCCAGCGGGTGGACAGGGGGAGACGAGCAGTACTTC; cdr3_aa: CASGWTGGDEQYF; clone_size: -; j_call: TRBJ2-7; v_call: TRBV6-6; d_call: TRBD1
cdr3_nt: TGTGCCGGCGCCTCGAGGACTAAAGAGACCCAGTACTTC; cdr3_aa: CAGASRTKETQYF; clone_size: few; j_call: TRBJ2-5; v_call: TRBV30; d_call: -
cdr3_nt: TGCAGTGCTAGTTCGGAGGCGACAGGCCCCCTCGACTATGGCTACACCTTC; cdr3_aa: CSASSEATGPLDYGYTF; clone_size: -; j_call: TRBJ1-2; v_call: TRBV20-1; d_call: -
cdr3_nt: TGTGCCAGTAGCTTAAATCTACAGGGGACGAACACTGAAGCTTTCTTT; cdr3_aa: CASSLNLQGTNTEAFF; clone_size: -; j_call: TRBJ1-1; v_call: TRBV19; d_call: TRBD1
cdr3_nt: TGTGCCCCTAGGGGGGGTGCTAATGAAAAACTGTTTTTT; cdr3_aa: CAPRGGANEKLFF; clone_size: once; j_call: TRBJ1-4; v_call: TRBV6-4; d_call: -
cdr3_nt: TGTGCCAGCAGCTTTGCCGGTGGACAGACTTACAATGAGCAGTTCTTC; cdr3_aa: CASSFAGGQTYNEQFF; clone_size: -; j_call: TRBJ2-1; v_call: TRBV5-5; d_call: -
cdr3_nt: TGTGCCAGCAGACAAGCGGGGGGCAACACTGAAGCTTTCTTT; cdr3_aa: CASRQAGGNTEAFF; clone_size: -; j_call: TRBJ1-1; v_call: TRBV3-1/TRBV3-2; d_call: -
cdr3_nt: TGTGCCAGCAGCCCCCCCCTGGGCAGCCACTATAATTCACCCCTCCACTTT; cdr3_aa: CASSPPLGSHYNSPLHF; clone_size: -; j_call: TRBJ1-6; v_call: TRBV3-1/TRBV3-2; d_call: -
cdr3_nt: TGTGCCAGCAGTTACCGCAGCGACAGGGAAAAACTGTTTTTT; cdr3_aa: CASSYRSDREKLFF; clone_size: -; j_call: TRBJ1-4; v_call: TRBV6-5; d_call: -
cdr3_nt: TGTGCCAGCAGTCCTTCAGGGGGGAATAACTATGGCTACACCTTC; cdr3_aa: CASSPSGGNNYGYTF; clone_size: -; j_call: TRBJ1-2; v_call: TRBV6-5; d_call: TRBD1
cdr3_nt: TGTGCCAGCAGTGAAGCGGGGGACAAGGGGAGGAATGGCTACACCTTC; cdr3_aa: CASSEAGDKGRNGYTF; clone_size: -; j_call: TRBJ1-2; v_call: TRBV25-1; d_call: -
cdr3_nt: TGTGCCAGCAGGTCTAGCGGGGCCGCTGAGCAGTTCTTC; cdr3_aa: CASRSSGAAEQFF; clone_size: -; j_call: TRBJ2-1; v_call: TRBV9; d_call: TRBD2
cdr3_nt: TGTGCCAGTAGTTCTACGGGACAGGGGGCGCGGGGCTACACCTTC; cdr3_aa: CASSSTGQGARGYTF; clone_size: -; j_call: TRBJ1-2; v_call: TRBV19; d_call: TRBD1
cdr3_nt: TGTGCCAGCAGCGCGGACACAGGGCACGGCTACACCTTC; cdr3_aa: CASSADTGHGYTF; clone_size: -; j_call: TRBJ1-2; v_call: TRBV3-1/TRBV3-2; d_call: -
cdr3_nt: TGTGCCAGCAGTTACGGGAGGTCCCTGGGCACTGAAGCTTTCTTT; cdr3_aa: CASSYGRSLGTEAFF; clone_size: -; j_call: TRBJ1-1; v_call: TRBV27; d_call: -
cdr3_nt: TGTGCCAGCAGCCAAGCCGGGACAGGGGACTTTGGGGGCTACACCTTC; cdr3_aa: CASSQAGTGDFGGYTF; clone_size: -; j_call: TRBJ1-2; v_call: TRBV3-1/TRBV3-2; d_call: TRBD1
cdr3_nt: TGTGCCTGGACCCGGGACTCCCCCGGGGAGCTGTTTTTT; cdr3_aa: CAWTRDSPGELFF; clone_size: -; j_call: TRBJ2-2; v_call: TRBV30; d_call: -
cdr3_nt: TGTGCCAGCAGCCCCGGGATTCTAATCCGGCCGTACTTC; cdr3_aa: CASSPGILIRPYF; clone_size: -; j_call: TRBJ2-7; v_call: TRBV7-9; d_call: -
cdr3_nt: TGTGCCAGTAGTATTTGGGGACAGGGAAGAGGGCCAGATACGCAGTATTTT; cdr3_aa: CASSIWGQGRGPDTQYF; clone_size: -; j_call: TRBJ2-3; v_call: TRBV19; d_call: TRBD1
cdr3_nt: TGTGCCAGCAGTTACTCGGGGGGGCTTGGCTATGGCTACACCTTC; cdr3_aa: CASSYSGGLGYGYTF; clone_size: -; j_call: TRBJ1-2; v_call: TRBV6-5; d_call: -
cdr3_nt: TGTGCCAGTAGTATCGGGACAGGCGGGTACACTGAAGCTTTCTTT; cdr3_aa: CASSIGTGGYTEAFF; clone_size: -; j_call: TRBJ1-1; v_call: TRBV19; d_call: TRBD1
cdr3_nt: TGTGCCTGGAGGCCGCCCGGGACAGGGCTCCACTATGGCTACACCTTC; cdr3_aa: CAWRPPGTGLHYGYTF; clone_size: -; j_call: TRBJ1-2; v_call: TRBV30; d_call: TRBD1
cdr3_nt: TGTGCCACCCGTCTCGGGGTACAAGAGTCCCAGTACTTC; cdr3_aa: CATRLGVQESQYF; clone_size: -; j_call: TRBJ2-5; v_call: TRBV3-1/TRBV3-2; d_call: -
cdr3_nt: TGTGCCAGCAGTTATGGGCCGAGAGATACGCAGTATTTT; cdr3_aa: CASSYGPRDTQYF; clone_size: -; j_call: TRBJ2-3; v_call: TRBV6-2/TRBV6-3; d_call: -
cdr3_nt: TGTGCCAGCACCTCATCCGGGACAGGGGTTGGCTACACCTTC; cdr3_aa: CASTSSGTGVGYTF; clone_size: once; j_call: TRBJ1-2; v_call: TRBV7-9; d_call: TRBD1
cdr3_nt: TGTGCCTGGAGTGTACAGTACGAGCAGTACTTC; cdr3_aa: CAWSVQYEQYF; clone_size: once; j_call: TRBJ2-7; v_call: TRBV30; d_call: -
cdr3_nt: TGTGCCAGCTCACCACAGGGGGCAGGACAGTACTTC; cdr3_aa: CASSPQGAGQYF; clone_size: -; j_call: TRBJ2-4; v_call: TRBV18; d_call: TRBD1
cdr3_nt: TGTGCCAGCAGCTTCGGACAGCAAGACTATGGCTACACCTTC; cdr3_aa: CASSFGQQDYGYTF; clone_size: -; j_call: TRBJ1-2; v_call: TRBV7-2; d_call: -
cdr3_nt: TGTGCCAGCAGCGTAGGCGGGGTAAGGAGCTATGGCTACACCTTC; cdr3_aa: CASSVGGVRSYGYTF; clone_size: -; j_call: TRBJ1-2; v_call: TRBV9; d_call: -
cdr3_nt: TGCGCCAGCAGTTGGTTCGGCAGGGTGACTAATGAAAAACTGTTTTTT; cdr3_aa: CASSWFGRVTNEKLFF; clone_size: -; j_call: TRBJ1-4; v_call: TRBV5-1; d_call: -
cdr3_nt: TGTGCCAGCAGGAAATGGTCCGGGACACTCTCTGGAAACACCATATATTTT; cdr3_aa: CASRKWSGTLSGNTIYF; clone_size: -; j_call: TRBJ1-3; v_call: TRBV2; d_call: -
cdr3_nt: TGTGCCAGCAGTTACCGCCAGGGTCGGCTGTTTTTT; cdr3_aa: CASSYRQGRLFF; clone_size: -; j_call: TRBJ1-4; v_call: TRBV27; d_call: -
cdr3_nt: TGTGCCAGCAGCGTAGGTGGGGCACCCGGGGAGCTGTTTTTT; cdr3_aa: CASSVGGAPGELFF; clone_size: -; j_call: TRBJ2-2; v_call: TRBV9; d_call: -
cdr3_nt: TGTGCCAGCAGGAAATCCGGGACTATCTGGGGCGACCCGGACACCATATATTTT; cdr3_aa: CASRKSGTIWGDPDTIYF; clone_size: -; j_call: TRBJ1-3; v_call: TRBV2; d_call: -
cdr3_nt: TGTGCCATCAGTGGGGGGACAGTATACGAGCAGTACTTC; cdr3_aa: CAISGGTVYEQYF; clone_size: -; j_call: TRBJ2-7; v_call: TRBV10-3; d_call: TRBD1
cdr3_nt: TGTGCCAGCAGTTTAGCGCGGGGGGGAAAACTGTTTTTT; cdr3_aa: CASSLARGGKLFF; clone_size: -; j_call: TRBJ1-4; v_call: TRBV12-3/TRBV12-4; d_call: -
cdr3_nt: TGTGCCATCAGTCCGGGACAGGGGGCGAATGGCAACACCATATATTTT; cdr3_aa: CAISPGQGANGNTIYF; clone_size: few; j_call: TRBJ1-3; v_call: TRBV10-3; d_call: TRBD1
cdr3_nt: TGTGCCAGCCGGCGGGGCGGGGAGGAAAAACTGTTTTTT; cdr3_aa: CASRRGGEEKLFF; clone_size: -; j_call: TRBJ1-4; v_call: TRBV2; d_call: -